These 25 T cell receptor beta chains were all obtained from the same sample, sequenced in a study of sequential checkpoint blockade in melanoma. TCRdb's copy holds only in-frame clones and misses some; the assay was immunoSEQ multiplex PCR. The sample shows some 22,000 clones, 80% to 90% of them seen only once. Treatment here: randomized to nivolumab then ipilimumab (arm A) or the reverse (arm B). The sequenced sample was CD8+ T cells sorted from blood (inferred from file names), obtained from a patient given nivolumab and ipilimumab in sequence. The receptor source for this set is a human donor with melanoma.

The V call is TRBV7-8, the J call TRBJ2-1, with TRBD2 matching 13 bases. In germline, CDR1 is SGHVS, CDR2 FQNEAQ. The CDR3 loop spans 18 amino acids. With 5 bases clipped from V and 3 bases from J, the junction kept 10 bases outside the gene matches. The CDR3 DNA is TGTGCCAGCAGCCTCGGACTAGCGGGAGCATCGCACTACAATGAGCAGTTCTTC. Translated: CASSLGLAGASHYNEQFF.

The chain joins TRBV5-1 to TRBJ1-2; unclear D gene. Germline CDR1 and CDR2: SGHRS and YFSETQ. CDR3 size: 15 residues. V lost 2 bases and J 4 bases, leaving 15 bases between the germline ends. CDR3 region: CASSFDLTASYGYTF. The CDR3, as DNA: TGCGCCAGCAGCTTCGACCTGACTGCGAGCTATGGCTACACCTTC. Looking up the rest from reference TRBV5-1 and TRBJ1-2 gives the full variable domain: KAGVTQTPRYLIKTRGQQVTLSCSPISGHRSVSWYQQTPGQGLQFLFEYFSETQRNKGNFPGRFSGRQFSNSRSEMNVSTLELGDSALYLCASSFDLTASYGYTFGSGTRLTVV.

CDR3 nucleotides: TGTGCCAGCAGGCGGGGGCCTATGGACATGGAGCAGTACTTC. Residues: CASRRGPMDMEQYF. The chain couples TRBV28 to TRBJ2-7; D perhaps matches TRBD2 (7 bases). The CDR3 totals 14 residues. CDR1 is MDHEN, CDR2 SYDVKM, per germline. Deletions cut 6 bases from V and 7 bases from J, with 19 bases between.

CDR3 sequence reads: CASSLDSSGEYTDEQFF. DNA of the CDR3: TGTGCCAGCAGCTTAGATTCTAGCGGGGAATATACGGATGAGCAGTTCTTC. V gene TRBV13 combines with J gene TRBJ2-1; 9 positions agree with TRBD2. Trimming removed 1 base from V and 8 bases from J; junction bases left unmatched: 12. This CDR3 is built from 17 residues. Germline V gene sequence: CDR1 PRHDT, CDR2 FYEKMQ (reference sequence).

This clone was found once. The chain employs TRBV4-2 and TRBJ2-1; 7 nucleotides line up with TRBD2. This CDR3 has 16 residues. Germline-derived CDR1 and CDR2 are LGHNA and YNFKEQ. V gave up 0 bases and J gave up 2 bases; unmatched junction bases: 4. The CDR3 sequence is CASSQDLAGPYNEQFF. In DNA, the CDR3 is TGTGCCAGCAGCCAAGATTTAGCGGGTCCCTACAATGAGCAGTTCTTC.

This chain links TRBV28 with TRBJ1-4; TRBD1 matches 7 bases. Germline trimming cut 5 bases from V and 4 bases from J; bases unmatched to any gene: 13. Germline CDR1 is MDHEN and CDR2 is SYDVKM. The CDR3 length is 17 residues. The CDR3, as DNA: TGTGCCAGCAGTCCCCTTCAAGGACAGGCCGTTAATGAAAAACTGTTTTTT. Its protein is CASSPLQGQAVNEKLFF. Full variable domain (missing parts from reference TRBV28 and TRBJ1-4): DVKVTQSSRYLVKRTGEKVFLECVQDMDHENMFWYRQDPGLGLRLIYFSYDVKMKEKGDIPEGYSVSREKKERFSLILESASTNQTSMYLCASSPLQGQAVNEKLFFGSGTQLSVL.

The chain carries TRBV4-3 and TRBJ1-1; D remains unclear. There are 13 residues in the CDR3. Germline V gene data show CDR1 as LGHNA and CDR2 as YSLEER. Trimming removed 0 bases at V and 5 bases at J, with 7 bases between. The CDR3 here is CASSQDRETEAFF. Here the CDR3 DNA reads TGCGCCAGCAGCCAAGATCGGGAGACTGAAGCTTTCTTT.

This clone was observed a few times. The chain joins TRBV10-3 to TRBJ2-1, with TRBD2 identical over 10 bases. J gave up 6 bases and V 3 bases, and 5 bases lay outside the gene matches. Germline V gene data show CDR1 as ENHRY and CDR2 as SYGVKD. The length of the CDR3 is 15 residues. This CDR3 is CAISDSASGSNEQFF. In nucleotides, the CDR3 is TGTGCCATCAGTGATTCGGCTAGCGGGAGCAATGAGCAGTTCTTC.

For this clone: A far larger clone is only one base removed, so a read error is likely. The chain joins TRBV14 to TRBJ1-2; perhaps TRBD1 as D (6 bases). Germline V gene lookup returns CDR1 SGHDN and CDR2 FVKESK. The CDR3 is 15 amino acids. With 0 bases removed from V and 4 bases from J, the gap between germline ends came to 12 bases. The CDR3 reads CASSQERGSPYGYTF. CDR3 nucleotide sequence: TGTGCCAGCAGCCAAGAAAGGGGGAGTCCCTATGGCTACACCTTC.

This clone ranks as medium-sized. The rearrangement links TRBV9 to TRBJ1-2; the D gene is possibly TRBD1 (6 bases). The V gene's germline CDR1 is SGDLS and CDR2 YYNGEE. Trimming stripped 3 bases from V and 5 bases from J, with 14 bases between. The CDR3 length is 14 residues. This chain's CDR3 is CASSGEGGMYGYTF. The CDR3 nucleotides read TGTGCCAGCAGCGGGGAGGGGGGGATGTATGGCTACACCTTC.

V and J are TRBV2 and TRBJ2-1; D is undetermined. The germline gives CDR1 SNHLY, CDR2 FYNNEI. CDR3 length: 15 residues. V was trimmed by 3 bases and J by 0 bases, leaving 9 bases between them. The CDR3 protein is CASSDPGISYNEQFF. DNA for the CDR3: TGTGCCAGCAGTGACCCAGGAATCTCCTACAATGAGCAGTTCTTC.

The chain combines TRBV5-4 with TRBJ1-2; TRBD1 matches at 7 bases. V dropped 2 bases and J dropped 4; count of bases not matched to a gene: 5. Germline assignment: CDR1 SGHNT and CDR2 YYREEE (reference sequence). The CDR3 runs 14 residues. The CDR3 sequence is CASSFEGGGYGYTF. CDR3 in DNA: TGTGCCAGCAGCTTCGAAGGGGGCGGCTATGGCTACACCTTC.

The chain is built from TRBV18 and TRBJ1-5; possible D gene TRBD1, 6 bases. The germline CDR1 and CDR2 sequences are KGHSH and LQKENI. V shed 3 bases and J shed 4 bases, with 10 bases lying between them. The CDR3 runs to 14 residues. The DNA for the CDR3 is TGTGCCAGCTCACCTCGGACAGAGAATCAGCCCCAGCATTTT. This codes for CASSPRTENQPQHF. The full variable domain, with the rest looked up from reference TRBV18 and TRBJ1-5, is NAGVMQNPRHLVRRRGQEARLRCSPMKGHSHVYWYRQLPEEGLKFMVYLQKENIIDESGMPKERFSAEFPKEGPSILRIQQVVRGDSAAYFCASSPRTENQPQHFGDGTRLSIL.

This chain uses TRBV4-3 with TRBJ1-6, with 10 bases aligning to TRBD1. Trimming at V came to 2 bases and at J to 10 bases, leaving 5 bases not matched to a gene. CDR3 length equals 15 residues. The germline V gene encodes CDR1 LGHNA and CDR2 YSLEER. The CDR3 region has the DNA TGCGCCAGCAGCCAACCCCGGGACAGGGGCTCACCCCTCCACTTT. Translated: CASSQPRDRGSPLHF.

By share, this clone counts as medium-sized. CDR3 nucleotide sequence: TGTGCCAGCAGTCCGGTTCGTGGCAATGAGCAGTTCTTC. This codes for CASSPVRGNEQFF. The chain links TRBV6-6 to TRBJ2-1; D is unresolved. V lost 5 bases to trimming and J lost 6 bases, with 11 bases between them. This CDR3 comprises 13 residues. Per the germline V gene, CDR1 is MNHNY and CDR2 is SVGAGI (reference sequence).

V usage is TRBV19 and J usage is TRBJ2-7; 11 bases are shared with TRBD1. The CDR3 contains 13 residues. The J segment lost 6 bases and the V segment lost 3 bases, leaving 1 base of the junction unmatched. Germline V gene sequence: CDR1 LNHDA, CDR2 SQIVND (reference sequence). The chain's CDR3 is CASSMDRGPEQYF. The CDR3 DNA is TGTGCCAGTAGTATGGACAGGGGGCCCGAGCAGTACTTC. The full variable domain, completed using reference TRBV19 and TRBJ2-7, is DGGITQSPKYLFRKEGQNVTLSCEQNLNHDAMYWYRQDPGQGLRLIYYSQIVNDFQKGDIAEGYSVSREKKESFPLTVTSAQKNPTAFYLCASSMDRGPEQYFGPGTRLTVT.

The rearrangement links TRBV15 to TRBJ2-3; 10 nucleotides line up with TRBD2. J was trimmed by 1 base and V by 0 bases; bases with no gene match: 7. Germline-derived CDR1 and CDR2 are LNHNV and YYDKDF (reference sequence). CDR3 length: 18 amino acids. The CDR3: CATSRDLRLAGRTDTQYF. The CDR3 DNA follows: TGTGCCACCAGCAGAGATCTAAGACTAGCGGGCCGCACAGATACGCAGTATTTT.

Points on this clone: Within the sample, other DNA sequences also encode this same CDR3. This chain connects TRBV27 to TRBJ1-5, with 7 positions matching TRBD1. Germline CDR1 is MNHEY and CDR2 is SMNVEV (reference sequence). This CDR3 region has 14 residues. The V gene end was trimmed by 2 bases and the J gene end by 3 bases; junction bases not matched to a gene: 1. The CDR3 bases are TGTGCCAGCAGTTTAGACAGGGTCAATCAGCCCCAGCATTTT. It translates to CASSLDRVNQPQHF.

The chain uses TRBV27 and TRBJ1-1; D gene unclear. CDR1 is MNHEY, CDR2 SMNVEV, per germline (reference sequence). The CDR3 consists of 12 residues. Trimming stripped 8 bases from V and 5 bases from J, with 12 bases between. The CDR3 region is CASCDRGTEAFF. The CDR3, as DNA: TGTGCCAGCTGTGATCGGGGTACTGAAGCTTTCTTT.

This clone was detected a few times. V is TRBV4-1 and J is TRBJ1-2; 12 nucleotides agree with TRBD1. Germline-derived CDR1 and CDR2 are MGHRA and YSYEKL. J was trimmed by 2 bases and V by 4 bases; bases with no gene match: 2. The CDR3 extends over 15 amino acids. CDR3 coding DNA: TGCGCCAGCAGCCGGGGACAGGGGGCCAACTATGGCTACACCTTC. This translates into CASSRGQGANYGYTF.

V and J are TRBV10-2 and TRBJ2-7; tentative D call: TRBD1 (5 bases). Trimming stripped 6 bases from V and 5 bases from J, with 17 bases between. The germline V gene has CDR1 WSHSY and CDR2 SAAADI. The CDR3 runs to 14 residues. The CDR3 nucleotides read TGCGCCAGCAGACCCATGGGCAGGGCCCACGAGCAGTACTTC. Translated, it gives CASRPMGRAHEQYF.

This clone was observed once. The chain has TRBV10-3 and TRBJ2-7, with D perhaps TRBD2 (5 bases). Trimming took off 6 bases at V and 7 bases at J, with 16 bases between the two ends. This CDR3 comprises 13 residues. Germline V gene sequence: CDR1 ENHRY, CDR2 SYGVKD. In nucleotides, the CDR3 is TGTGCCATCAGCTCTCTTTTGACGGGGGAGCAGTACTTC. Amino acids: CAISSLLTGEQYF.

The rearrangement joins TRBV14 to TRBJ2-3; 7 bases map to TRBD1. Germline-derived CDR1 and CDR2 are SGHDN and FVKESK. The trim removed 4 bases at V and 2 bases at J, leaving 9 bases unmatched. The CDR3 spans 16 residues. CDR3 bases: TGTGCCAGCAGCCGCTTTGGGACAGTGATCACAGATACGCAGTATTTT. Translation: CASSRFGTVITDTQYF.

Within the sample, this clone is medium-sized. V usage is TRBV28 and J usage is TRBJ1-5; D possibly corresponds to TRBD1 (5 bases). Germline CDR1 is MDHEN and CDR2 is SYDVKM. The CDR3 length is 15 residues. Trimming left V 3 bases short and J 6 bases short, with 15 bases between. CDR3 nucleotides: TGTGCCAGCAGTTTGCAAGGGGAAGGCGCTCAGCCCCAGCATTTT. Translated: CASSLQGEGAQPQHF.

The chain links TRBV5-5 to TRBJ1-4, with D hard to call. This CDR3 spans 15 amino acids. CDR1 SGHKS and CDR2 YYEKEE come from the germline V gene (reference sequence). V was clipped by 4 bases and J by 0 bases, with 10 bases between them. The CDR3 is CASSLLPATNEKLFF. The CDR3 bases are TGTGCCAGCAGCCTTCTACCCGCAACTAATGAAAAACTGTTTTTT.